This is a list of T cell receptor beta chains from one sample in a study of shared clonotypes between healthy human individuals. The data were produced by immunoSEQ multiplex PCR, yet TCRdb's version contains in-frame clones alone and is incomplete. Of around 700,000 clones in the sample, more than 70% were seen once. Sequencing was done on a sample of memory CD4+ T cells sorted from blood. These receptors originate from a woman in her thirties in good health. Each CDR3 is given with its conserved first and last residue. A D gene is named only where the DNA matches it firmly. Where a row states a size, it is once, few, many or the class of an expanded clone; other rows omit it.

J gene: TRBJ1-2
V gene: TRBV9
D gene: .
clone size: .
CDR3 length: 14
CDR3 DNA: TGTGCCAGCAGCATTAGTTGGGCAGGGCATGGCTACACCTTC
CDR3 protein: CASSISWAGHGYTF

J gene: TRBJ1-1
V gene: TRBV5-4
D gene: .
clone size: .
CDR3 length: 16
CDR3 DNA: TGTGCCAGCAGCTCCGGAGCAGGCACTTTGAACACTGAAGCTTTCTTT
CDR3 protein: CASSSGAGTLNTEAFF

J gene: TRBJ1-5
V gene: TRBV2
D gene: .
clone size: .
CDR3 length: 14
CDR3 DNA: TGTGCCAGCAGTGGATATGGGGGACGTCAGCCCCAGCATTTT
CDR3 protein: CASSGYGGRQPQHF

J gene: TRBJ2-1
V gene: TRBV2
D gene: TRBD2
clone size: .
CDR3 length: 15
CDR3 DNA: TGTGCCAGCAGTGAACGGCGGGAGTCCTACAATGAGCAGTTCTTC
CDR3 protein: CASSERRESYNEQFF

J gene: TRBJ1-2
V gene: TRBV28
D gene: .
clone size: .
CDR3 length: 15
CDR3 DNA: TGTGCCAGCAGTCAAATCGGAGGATCGGGCTATGGCTACACCTTC
CDR3 protein: CASSQIGGSGYGYTF

J gene: TRBJ2-3
V gene: TRBV11-2
D gene: .
clone size: few
CDR3 length: 16
CDR3 DNA: TGTGCCAGCAGCTTAATGGGGGGCGGGAGCACAGATACGCAGTATTTT
CDR3 protein: CASSLMGGGSTDTQYF

J gene: TRBJ1-1
V gene: TRBV28
D gene: .
clone size: .
CDR3 length: 12
CDR3 DNA: TGTGCCAGCAGTTCTCGACCCCCTGAAGCTTTCTTT
CDR3 protein: CASSSRPPEAFF

J gene: TRBJ2-7
V gene: TRBV6-1
D gene: TRBD1
clone size: .
CDR3 length: 13
CDR3 DNA: TGTGCCAGCACAATGGGGACAGCTTACGAGCAGTACTTC
CDR3 protein: CASTMGTAYEQYF

J gene: TRBJ1-2
V gene: TRBV9
D gene: TRBD1
clone size: many
CDR3 length: 17
CDR3 DNA: TGTGCCAGCAGCGCGGAGCTGGGACAGGGGAGAGGCTATGGCTACACCTTC
CDR3 protein: CASSAELGQGRGYGYTF

J gene: TRBJ1-4
V gene: TRBV9
D gene: .
clone size: many
CDR3 length: 15
CDR3 DNA: TGTGCCAGCAGCGTAGGTTCGGTCGTAAATGAAAAACTGTTTTTT
CDR3 protein: CASSVGSVVNEKLFF

J gene: TRBJ1-4
V gene: TRBV5-1
D gene: TRBD1
clone size: once
CDR3 length: 16
CDR3 DNA: TGCGCCAGCAGCGTGGACAGGGGGCTGGGTAATGAAAAACTGTTTTTT
CDR3 protein: CASSVDRGLGNEKLFF

J gene: TRBJ2-3
V gene: TRBV6-1
D gene: .
clone size: .
CDR3 length: 15
CDR3 DNA: TGTGCCAGCAGTATCCCACAAGGGACCGCAGATACGCAGTATTTT
CDR3 protein: CASSIPQGTADTQYF

J gene: TRBJ2-3
V gene: TRBV5-8
D gene: TRBD2
clone size: .
CDR3 length: 15
CDR3 DNA: TGTGCCAGCAGCTTGACTAGCGGGAGCAACGTGGCGCAGTATTTT
CDR3 protein: CASSLTSGSNVAQYF

J gene: TRBJ2-3
V gene: TRBV28
D gene: TRBD1
clone size: .
CDR3 length: 17
CDR3 DNA: TGTGCCAGCAGTTCACCTCTCGGACAGGGCGTATCGGATACGCAGTATTTT
CDR3 protein: CASSSPLGQGVSDTQYF

J gene: TRBJ2-2
V gene: TRBV2
D gene: TRBD2
clone size: .
CDR3 length: 16
CDR3 DNA: TGTGCCAGCGGAGGTCAGGGCTCTAGCGGGGAAGGGGAGCTGTTTTTT
CDR3 protein: CASGGQGSSGEGELFF

J gene: TRBJ2-2
V gene: TRBV28
D gene: TRBD1
clone size: .
CDR3 length: 18
CDR3 DNA: TGTGCCAGCAGTTTACCTTCGTCAGGGGGCCGAAGGACCGGGGAGCTGTTTTTT
CDR3 protein: CASSLPSSGGRRTGELFF

J gene: TRBJ2-2
V gene: TRBV28
D gene: TRBD1
clone size: .
CDR3 length: 15
CDR3 DNA: TGTGCCAGCAGTAGTCCCGGGACAGGGATCGGGGAGCTGTTTTTT
CDR3 protein: CASSSPGTGIGELFF

J gene: TRBJ2-2
V gene: TRBV27
D gene: .
clone size: .
CDR3 length: 15
CDR3 DNA: TGTGCCAGCAGTTTAAGGCGGACCAACACCGGGGAGCTGTTTTTT
CDR3 protein: CASSLRRTNTGELFF

J gene: TRBJ2-1
V gene: TRBV9
D gene: TRBD2
clone size: .
CDR3 length: 16
CDR3 DNA: TGTGCCAGCAGCGTAGATGGTGGGACTAGGGGGTATGAGCAGTTCTTC
CDR3 protein: CASSVDGGTRGYEQFF

J gene: TRBJ2-2
V gene: TRBV5-1
D gene: .
clone size: .
CDR3 length: 14
CDR3 DNA: TGCGCCAGCAGGACACAGGTGAACACCGGGGAGCTGTTTTTT
CDR3 protein: CASRTQVNTGELFF

J gene: TRBJ2-7
V gene: TRBV19
D gene: TRBD1
clone size: .
CDR3 length: 15
CDR3 DNA: TGTGCCAGTAGCAAAGACAGGGGCCCTCCCTACGAGCAGTACTTC
CDR3 protein: CASSKDRGPPYEQYF

J gene: TRBJ1-5
V gene: TRBV7-6
D gene: .
clone size: .
CDR3 length: 13
CDR3 DNA: TGTGCCAGCAGCTTACGAGGGAATCAGCCCCAGCATTTT
CDR3 protein: CASSLRGNQPQHF

J gene: TRBJ1-2
V gene: TRBV9
D gene: .
clone size: .
CDR3 length: 13
CDR3 DNA: TGTGCCAGCAGCGTAGACAGGGTCGGTGGCTACACCTTC
CDR3 protein: CASSVDRVGGYTF

J gene: TRBJ2-2
V gene: TRBV7-8
D gene: TRBD2
clone size: .
CDR3 length: 18
CDR3 DNA: TGTGCCAGCACCTCCACGACTAGCGGGAGCACGAACACCGGGGAGCTGTTTTTT
CDR3 protein: CASTSTTSGSTNTGELFF

J gene: TRBJ2-7
V gene: TRBV7-9
D gene: .
clone size: many
CDR3 length: 14
CDR3 DNA: TGTGCCAGCAAAAGGACAGCTACCGCTGGCGAGCAGTACTTC
CDR3 protein: CASKRTATAGEQYF

J gene: TRBJ2-7
V gene: TRBV19
D gene: .
clone size: .
CDR3 length: 13
CDR3 DNA: TGTGCCAGTAGTGGACCTACCTTCTACGAGCAGTACTTC
CDR3 protein: CASSGPTFYEQYF

J gene: TRBJ1-5
V gene: TRBV10-2
D gene: .
clone size: .
CDR3 length: 12
CDR3 DNA: TGCGCCAGCAGTGGGGAACTTCAGCCCCAGCATTTT
CDR3 protein: CASSGELQPQHF

J gene: TRBJ1-3
V gene: TRBV11-2
D gene: TRBD1
clone size: .
CDR3 length: 17
CDR3 DNA: TGTGCCAGCAGCTTTAGAAGACAGGGGAGCTCTGGAAACACCATATATTTT
CDR3 protein: CASSFRRQGSSGNTIYF

J gene: TRBJ2-3
V gene: TRBV7-9
D gene: .
clone size: .
CDR3 length: 13
CDR3 DNA: TGTGCCAGCAGCTTCGATTCGGGAGATACGCAGTATTTT
CDR3 protein: CASSFDSGDTQYF

J gene: TRBJ2-3
V gene: TRBV11-2
D gene: .
clone size: .
CDR3 length: 16
CDR3 DNA: TGTGCCAGCAGCTTAGTTGTGGGAGCTATGGCAGATACGCAGTATTTT
CDR3 protein: CASSLVVGAMADTQYF

J gene: TRBJ1-5
V gene: TRBV28
D gene: .
clone size: .
CDR3 length: 13
CDR3 DNA: TGTGCCAGCAGCTCAGGCTTCAATCAGCCCCAGCATTTT
CDR3 protein: CASSSGFNQPQHF

J gene: TRBJ2-1
V gene: TRBV21-1
D gene: .
clone size: .
CDR3 length: 15
CDR3 DNA: TGTGCCAGCAGCAGAGAGACTTACCCTTACAATGAGCAGTTCTTC
CDR3 protein: CASSRETYPYNEQFF

J gene: TRBJ2-5
V gene: TRBV19
D gene: .
clone size: .
CDR3 length: 16
CDR3 DNA: TGTGCCAGTAGTATGCGGGCCTCAGCCTCGGGAGAGACCCAGTACTTC
CDR3 protein: CASSMRASASGETQYF

J gene: TRBJ2-7
V gene: TRBV2
D gene: TRBD2
clone size: .
CDR3 length: 11
CDR3 DNA: TGTGCCAGCAGTAGGACTAGCGGGAGCTACTTC
CDR3 protein: CASSRTSGSYF

J gene: TRBJ2-4
V gene: TRBV29-1
D gene: .
clone size: .
CDR3 length: 17
CDR3 DNA: TGCAGCGTCCCCGACTATGGACAGGGAGGGGGCAAAAACATTCAGTACTTC
CDR3 protein: CSVPDYGQGGGKNIQYF

J gene: TRBJ2-3
V gene: TRBV15
D gene: TRBD2
clone size: .
CDR3 length: 14
CDR3 DNA: TGTGCCACCAGCTTTAGCGGGAGTACAGATACGCAGTATTTT
CDR3 protein: CATSFSGSTDTQYF

J gene: TRBJ2-1
V gene: TRBV19
D gene: .
clone size: .
CDR3 length: 16
CDR3 DNA: TGTGCCAGTAGGAGGTCCTTTGGCGCGGTCTACAATGAGCAGTTCTTC
CDR3 protein: CASRRSFGAVYNEQFF

J gene: TRBJ2-5
V gene: TRBV11-2
D gene: TRBD2
clone size: .
CDR3 length: 17
CDR3 DNA: TGTGCCAGCAGCCTTCTATTACTAGCGGGAGGGCAAGAGACCCAGTACTTC
CDR3 protein: CASSLLLLAGGQETQYF

J gene: TRBJ2-3
V gene: TRBV5-1
D gene: TRBD1
clone size: .
CDR3 length: 15
CDR3 DNA: TGCGCCAGCAGCTTGGGGCAGGGGGGCACAGATACGCAGTATTTT
CDR3 protein: CASSLGQGGTDTQYF

J gene: TRBJ2-1
V gene: TRBV5-1
D gene: .
clone size: few
CDR3 length: 12
CDR3 DNA: TGCGCCAGCAGCTCGCCTAGAAATGAGCAGTTCTTC
CDR3 protein: CASSSPRNEQFF

J gene: TRBJ2-2
V gene: TRBV6-5
D gene: TRBD2
clone size: .
CDR3 length: 15
CDR3 DNA: TGTGCCAGCAGCCCACGGGGCGGGAGGACCGGGGAGCTGTTTTTT
CDR3 protein: CASSPRGGRTGELFF

J gene: TRBJ1-3
V gene: TRBV6-6
D gene: TRBD1
clone size: .
CDR3 length: 14
CDR3 DNA: TGTGCCAGCAGTGGCGACAGGGCCCGAAACACCATATATTTT
CDR3 protein: CASSGDRARNTIYF

J gene: TRBJ1-4
V gene: TRBV30
D gene: .
clone size: .
CDR3 length: 12
CDR3 DNA: TGTGCCTGCAACCGGGACAAAAAAAAACTGTTTTTT
CDR3 protein: CACNRDKKKLFF

J gene: TRBJ1-4
V gene: TRBV5-1
D gene: .
clone size: .
CDR3 length: 16
CDR3 DNA: TGCGCCAGCAGCTTGAGTGCTCTCCCAACTAATGAAAAACTGTTTTTT
CDR3 protein: CASSLSALPTNEKLFF

J gene: TRBJ2-5
V gene: TRBV19
D gene: .
clone size: once
CDR3 length: 15
CDR3 DNA: TGTGCCAGTAGTACCAGTATCAGTGCCTCAGGGACCCAGTACTTC
CDR3 protein: CASSTSISASGTQYF

J gene: TRBJ2-4
V gene: TRBV4-1
D gene: TRBD2
clone size: .
CDR3 length: 15
CDR3 DNA: TGCGCCAGCAGCCTATCGGGGCGGGAGGTAAACATTCAGTACTTC
CDR3 protein: CASSLSGREVNIQYF

J gene: TRBJ1-5
V gene: TRBV19
D gene: TRBD1
clone size: .
CDR3 length: 16
CDR3 DNA: TGTGCCAGTAGTGCACAGGGGGCGAGGACGGGCCAGCCCCAGCATTTT
CDR3 protein: CASSAQGARTGQPQHF

J gene: TRBJ1-5
V gene: TRBV28
D gene: .
clone size: .
CDR3 length: 16
CDR3 DNA: TGTGCCAGCAGTTTCTCCCTTCTGGGTAGCAATCAGCCCCAGCATTTT
CDR3 protein: CASSFSLLGSNQPQHF

J gene: TRBJ2-7
V gene: TRBV11-2
D gene: TRBD1
clone size: .
CDR3 length: 14
CDR3 DNA: TGTGCCAGCAGCCTGACAGGGGGCTTCGACGAGCAGTACTTC
CDR3 protein: CASSLTGGFDEQYF

J gene: TRBJ2-7
V gene: TRBV5-1
D gene: TRBD2
clone size: .
CDR3 length: 15
CDR3 DNA: TGCGCCAGCAGCTTGGTTTTAGCGGGACTTGACGAGCAGTACTTC
CDR3 protein: CASSLVLAGLDEQYF

J gene: TRBJ1-2
V gene: TRBV19
D gene: TRBD1
clone size: .
CDR3 length: 13
CDR3 DNA: TGTGCCAGTATCCCCACAGGGGGTTATGGCTACACCTTC
CDR3 protein: CASIPTGGYGYTF

J gene: TRBJ2-3
V gene: TRBV28
D gene: .
clone size: .
CDR3 length: 15
CDR3 DNA: TGTGCCAGCAGTCCGGCAGGGAGTGCTCCAGATACGCAGTATTTT
CDR3 protein: CASSPAGSAPDTQYF

J gene: TRBJ2-5
V gene: TRBV18
D gene: TRBD1
clone size: .
CDR3 length: 16
CDR3 DNA: TGTGCCAGCTCACCCGGACAGGGGATAGGGATCGAGACCCAGTACTTC
CDR3 protein: CASSPGQGIGIETQYF

J gene: TRBJ2-1
V gene: TRBV20-1
D gene: .
clone size: .
CDR3 length: 10
CDR3 DNA: TGCAGTGCACAGGAGGGTGAGCAGTTCTTC
CDR3 protein: CSAQEGEQFF

J gene: TRBJ1-2
V gene: TRBV6-1
D gene: .
clone size: .
CDR3 length: 15
CDR3 DNA: TGTGCCAGCAGTGCTCTTGCGGGGGCTAACTATGGCTACACCTTC
CDR3 protein: CASSALAGANYGYTF

J gene: TRBJ2-7
V gene: TRBV11-3
D gene: TRBD2
clone size: .
CDR3 length: 15
CDR3 DNA: TGTGCCAGCAGCTCAGGACTAGCGGGAGCAGAAGAGCAGTACTTC
CDR3 protein: CASSSGLAGAEEQYF